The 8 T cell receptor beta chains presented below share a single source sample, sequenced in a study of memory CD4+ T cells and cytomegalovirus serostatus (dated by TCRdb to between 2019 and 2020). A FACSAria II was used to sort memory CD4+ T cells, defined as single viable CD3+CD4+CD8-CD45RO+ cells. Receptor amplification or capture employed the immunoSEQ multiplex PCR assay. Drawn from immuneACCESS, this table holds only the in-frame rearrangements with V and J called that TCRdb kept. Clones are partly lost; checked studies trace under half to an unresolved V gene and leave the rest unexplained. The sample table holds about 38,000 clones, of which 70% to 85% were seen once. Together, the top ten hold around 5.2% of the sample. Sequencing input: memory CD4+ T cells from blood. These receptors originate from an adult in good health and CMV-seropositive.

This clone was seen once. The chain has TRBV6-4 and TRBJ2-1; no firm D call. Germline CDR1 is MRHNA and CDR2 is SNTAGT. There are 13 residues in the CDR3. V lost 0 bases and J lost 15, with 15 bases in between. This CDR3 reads CASSDSLGPERFF. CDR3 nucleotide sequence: TGTGCCAGCAGTGACTCGCTCGGACCCGAACGGTTCTTC.

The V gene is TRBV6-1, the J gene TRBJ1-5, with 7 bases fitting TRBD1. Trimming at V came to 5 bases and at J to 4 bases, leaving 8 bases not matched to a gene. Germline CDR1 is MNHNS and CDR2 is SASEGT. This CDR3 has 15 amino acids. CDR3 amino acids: CASSPGQELNQPQHF. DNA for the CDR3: TGTGCCAGCAGTCCAGGACAGGAGTTGAATCAGCCCCAGCATTTT.

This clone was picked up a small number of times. In DNA, the CDR3 is TGTGCCAGCAGCCCGGGAGGTAGACAACCGGAGTACTTC. As protein: CASSPGGRQPEYF. The rearrangement joins TRBV11-2 to TRBJ2-7; TRBD2 matches at 7 bases. V shed 5 bases and J 11 bases; nucleotides not matched to a gene: 12. The CDR3 totals 13 residues. Germline V gene lookup returns CDR1 SGHAT and CDR2 FQNNGV.

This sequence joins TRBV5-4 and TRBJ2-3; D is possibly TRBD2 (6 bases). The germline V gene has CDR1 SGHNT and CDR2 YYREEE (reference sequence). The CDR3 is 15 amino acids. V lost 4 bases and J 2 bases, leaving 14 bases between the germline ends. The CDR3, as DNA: TGTGCCAGCAGCCTTGGGGCGGGGACCACAGATACGCAGTATTTT. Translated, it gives CASSLGAGTTDTQYF.

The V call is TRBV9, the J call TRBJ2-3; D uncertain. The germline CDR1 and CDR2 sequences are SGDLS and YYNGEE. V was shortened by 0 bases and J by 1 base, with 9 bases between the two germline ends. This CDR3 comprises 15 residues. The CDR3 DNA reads TGTGCCAGCAGCGTAGGCCCTCTAGGCACAGATACGCAGTATTTT. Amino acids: CASSVGPLGTDTQYF. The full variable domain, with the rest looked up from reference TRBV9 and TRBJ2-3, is DSGVTQTPKHLITATGQRVTLRCSPRSGDLSVYWYQQSLDQGLQFLIQYYNGEERAKGNILERFSAQQFPDLHSELNLSSLELGDSALYFCASSVGPLGTDTQYFGPGTRLTVL.

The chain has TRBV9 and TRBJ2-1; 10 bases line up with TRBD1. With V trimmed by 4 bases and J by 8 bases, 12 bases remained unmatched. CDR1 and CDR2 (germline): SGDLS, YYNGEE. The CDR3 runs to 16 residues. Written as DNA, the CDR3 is TGTGCCAGCAGCCCCGGGACAGGGGAGAGGTTCGATGAGCAGTTCTTC. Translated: CASSPGTGERFDEQFF.

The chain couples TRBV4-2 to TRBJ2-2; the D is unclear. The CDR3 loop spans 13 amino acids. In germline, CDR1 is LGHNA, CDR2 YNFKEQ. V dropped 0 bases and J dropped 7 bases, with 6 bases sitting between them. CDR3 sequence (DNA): TGTGCCAGCAGCCAAGATTGGGGCGGGGAGCTGTTTTTT. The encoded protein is CASSQDWGGELFF.

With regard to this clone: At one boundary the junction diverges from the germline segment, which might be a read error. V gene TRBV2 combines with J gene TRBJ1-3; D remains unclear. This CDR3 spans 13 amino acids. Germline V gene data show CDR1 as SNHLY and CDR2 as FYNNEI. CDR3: CASREGSGNTIYF. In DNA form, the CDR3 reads TGTGCCAGCAGAGAAGGCTCTGGAAACACCATATATTTT.